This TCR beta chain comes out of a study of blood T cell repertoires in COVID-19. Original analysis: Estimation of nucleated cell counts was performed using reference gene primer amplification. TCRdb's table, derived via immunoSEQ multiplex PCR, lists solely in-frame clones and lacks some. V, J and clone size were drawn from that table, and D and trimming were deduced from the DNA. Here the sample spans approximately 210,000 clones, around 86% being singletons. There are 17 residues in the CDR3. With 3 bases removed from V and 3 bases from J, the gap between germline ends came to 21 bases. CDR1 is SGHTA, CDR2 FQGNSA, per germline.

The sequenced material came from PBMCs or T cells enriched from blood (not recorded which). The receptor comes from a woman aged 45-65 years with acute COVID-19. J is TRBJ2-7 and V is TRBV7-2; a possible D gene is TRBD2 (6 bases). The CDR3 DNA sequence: TGTGCCAGCAGCTTGTCTGCGGGTATGGGAGGTAGCTACGAGCAGTACTTC. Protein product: CASSLSAGMGGSYEQYF.